These 19 T cell receptor beta chains originate from one sample sequenced in a study of beta chain features in type 1 diabetes. Every bit of the isolated RNA underwent reverse transcription, so sequencing read expressed TCRB transcripts. Using immunoSEQ multiplex PCR, the repertoire was profiled, and TCRdb retains in-frame clones only, with some absent. The sample consists of roughly 230,000 clones, over 9.5% of them appearing once. Sequencing input: naive CD4+ T cells from blood. Source of these receptors: a woman between 18 and 29 years old in good health.

This chain connects TRBV9 to TRBJ2-2, with D possibly TRBD1 on 5 matching bases. Trimming removed 0 bases from V and 4 bases from J, with 13 bases in between. Germline V gives CDR1 SGDLS, CDR2 YYNGEE. CDR3 length: 16 amino acids. The chain's CDR3 is CASSVGAQTVTGELFF. The CDR3 DNA is TGTGCCAGCAGCGTAGGTGCCCAGACAGTCACCGGGGAGCTGTTTTTT.

This clone was observed a handful of times. This CDR3 is CASKTRTGKDDTQYF. The CDR3 DNA reads TGTGCCAGCAAAACCCGGACAGGGAAAGATGATACGCAGTATTTT. The chain joins TRBV6-6 to TRBJ2-3, with 8 bases lining up with TRBD1. Germline V gene sequence: CDR1 MNHNY, CDR2 SVGAGI (reference sequence). The CDR3 covers 15 residues. With V trimmed by 7 bases and J by 6 bases, 12 bases remained unmatched.

This CDR3 reads CASSQDEQRDGYTF. CDR3 coding DNA: TGCGCCAGCAGCCAAGATGAACAGCGGGATGGCTACACCTTC. The chain recombines TRBV4-1 with TRBJ1-2; D not certain. The CDR3 contains 14 residues. Germline V CDR1 and CDR2: MGHRA, YSYEKL. V dropped 0 bases and J dropped 6 bases, with 11 bases sitting between them.

This chain joins TRBV27 and TRBJ2-1; unclear D gene. This CDR3 has 13 amino acids. V shed 5 bases and J shed 10 bases, with 15 bases lying between them. The germline gives CDR1 MNHEY, CDR2 SMNVEV (reference sequence). The CDR3 region is CASSTVARQEQFF. The CDR3 DNA is TGTGCCAGCAGTACGGTAGCTCGTCAGGAGCAGTTCTTC.

This clone was detected only a few times. In DNA form, the CDR3 reads TGTGCCAGCAGCTTGACCCGGGACAGGGGTAAAAACATTCAGTACTTC. Translating it yields CASSLTRDRGKNIQYF. The rearrangement uses TRBV7-8 and TRBJ2-4, with 10 bases lining up with TRBD1. Germline CDR1 reads SGHVS; CDR2 reads FQNEAQ. The CDR3 is 16 amino acids. V shed 3 bases, J shed 4 bases, and the junction held 6 bases outside the gene matches.

This clone was counted many times. This sequence joins TRBV29-1 and TRBJ2-5, with 12 positions matching TRBD2. Germline-derived CDR1 and CDR2 are SQVTM and ANQGSEA. This CDR3 has 13 amino acids. Trimming at V came to 3 bases and at J to 4 bases, leaving 0 bases not matched to a gene. The CDR3 here is CSVETSGRETQYF. The CDR3 DNA reads as TGCAGCGTTGAGACTAGCGGGAGAGAGACCCAGTACTTC. The full variable domain, completed using reference TRBV29-1 and TRBJ2-5, is SAVISQKPSRDICQRGTSLTIQCQVDSQVTMMFWYRQQPGQSLTLIATANQGSEATYESGFVIDKFPISRPNLTFSTLTVSNMSPEDSSIYLCSVETSGRETQYFGPGTRLLVL.

The chain uses TRBV28 and TRBJ2-3; D perhaps matches TRBD2 (6 bases). This CDR3 has 17 amino acids. Trimming shortened V by 2 bases and J by 2 bases, and 17 bases separated the two germline ends. Germline loops: CDR1 MDHEN, CDR2 SYDVKM. CDR3 in amino acids: CASSLVALAIDTDTQYF. The DNA for the CDR3 is TGTGCCAGCAGTTTAGTTGCCCTAGCGATCGACACAGATACGCAGTATTTT. The full variable domain, its missing parts supplied by reference TRBV28 and TRBJ2-3, is DVKVTQSSRYLVKRTGEKVFLECVQDMDHENMFWYRQDPGLGLRLIYFSYDVKMKEKGDIPEGYSVSREKKERFSLILESASTNQTSMYLCASSLVALAIDTDTQYFGPGTRLTVL.

This clone has only a few counts. An end of the junction differs from the germline gene, which may be a read error. The rearrangement joins TRBV5-6 to TRBJ2-7, with unresolved D. The CDR3 is 14 residues long. CDR1 is SGHDT, CDR2 YYEEEE, per germline. The CDR3 region is CASNLGSSLREQYF. The CDR3 nucleotides read TGTGCCAGCAACTTGGGCAGCTCCCTGAGGGAGCAGTACTTC. Complete variable domain (other parts from reference TRBV5-6 and TRBJ2-7): DAGVTQSPTHLIKTRGQQVTLRCSPKSGHDTVSWYQQALGQGPQFIFQYYEEEERQRGNFPDRFSGHQFPNYSSELNVNALLLGDSALYLCASNLGSSLREQYFGPGTRLTVT.

The V call is TRBV27, the J call TRBJ2-5; the match to TRBD2 covers 8 bases. The trim removed 6 bases at V and 2 bases at J, leaving 11 bases unmatched. The CDR3 totals 16 residues. CDR1 is MNHEY, CDR2 SMNVEV, per germline (reference sequence). The CDR3, as DNA: TGTGCCAGCAGACCTTATTATAGCGGGGAACAAGAGACCCAGTACTTC. Translated, it gives CASRPYYSGEQETQYF.

The genes are TRBV30 and TRBJ1-2, with a tentative D call TRBD1 (5 bases). Germline CDR1 GTSNPN, CDR2 SVGIG (reference sequence). The CDR3 spans 14 residues. Trimming stripped 0 bases from V and 2 bases from J, with 10 bases between. The DNA for the CDR3 is TGTGCCTGGAGTGTACAGGCCCAGAACTATGGCTACACCTTC. Translated, it gives CAWSVQAQNYGYTF.

V gene TRBV5-4 combines with J gene TRBJ2-2; tentative D call: TRBD1 (5 bases). In germline, CDR1 is SGHNT, CDR2 YYREEE (reference sequence). This CDR3 has 15 residues. Deletions cut 0 bases from V and 6 bases from J, with 12 bases between. The DNA for the CDR3 is TGTGCCAGCAGCTTGGGGACGACAGCCCCCGGGGAGCTGTTTTTT. It translates to CASSLGTTAPGELFF. Filled out from reference TRBV5-4 and TRBJ2-2, the complete variable domain reads ETGVTQSPTHLIKTRGQQVTLRCSSQSGHNTVSWYQQALGQGPQFIFQYYREEENGRGNFPPRFSGLQFPNYSSELNVNALELDDSALYLCASSLGTTAPGELFFGEGSRLTVL.

The chain links TRBV7-8 to TRBJ2-3, with 10 bases identical to TRBD1. CDR1 and CDR2 from the germline V gene are SGHVS and FQNEAQ. The CDR3 runs to 16 residues. The V segment lost 4 bases and the J segment 3 bases; nucleotides outside the gene matches: 7. The CDR3 nucleotides are TGTGCCAGCAGCTCCGACAGGGGGCAAGGGACAGATACGCAGTATTTT. This codes for CASSSDRGQGTDTQYF.

This clone was recorded a few times. V usage is TRBV2 and J usage is TRBJ2-3, with 7 bases identical to TRBD1. The junction had 3 bases not matched to a gene; V was cut back by 5 bases and J by 1 base. This CDR3 has 14 residues. CDR1 and CDR2 (germline): SNHLY, FYNNEI. DNA for the CDR3: TGTGCCAGCAGTCGACAGGGCCGCACAGATACGCAGTATTTT. It is translated as CASSRQGRTDTQYF.

The chain couples TRBV5-4 to TRBJ2-2; D gene uncertain. V gave up 4 bases and J gave up 4 bases, with 14 bases separating them. Germline V CDR1 and CDR2: SGHNT, YYREEE (reference sequence). There are 15 residues in the CDR3. The CDR3 nucleotides read TGTGCCAGCAGCCCGTCTCGGGTGATCACCGGGGAGCTGTTTTTT. Translation: CASSPSRVITGELFF. Variable domain in full (rest from reference TRBV5-4 and TRBJ2-2): ETGVTQSPTHLIKTRGQQVTLRCSSQSGHNTVSWYQQALGQGPQFIFQYYREEENGRGNFPPRFSGLQFPNYSSELNVNALELDDSALYLCASSPSRVITGELFFGEGSRLTVL.

This clone was recorded many times. The rearrangement links TRBV30 to TRBJ2-7; tentatively, D is TRBD2 (5 bases). V was cut by 2 bases and J by 2 bases, with 10 bases left in between. The CDR3 loop spans 13 amino acids. CDR1 is GTSNPN, CDR2 SVGIG, per germline (reference sequence). For the CDR3, the DNA is TGTGCCTGGAGTCCCGGGGATCCCTACGAGCAGTACTTC. Translating it yields CAWSPGDPYEQYF.

The rearrangement links TRBV7-6 to TRBJ2-2, with D perhaps matching TRBD2 (5 bases). The CDR3 loop spans 14 amino acids. Germline V gene sequence: CDR1 SGHVS, CDR2 FNYEAQ. V was clipped by 1 base and J by 5 bases, with 8 bases between them. The CDR3 loop reads CASSLVGGTGELFF. The CDR3 DNA follows: TGTGCCAGCAGCTTAGTCGGCGGGACCGGGGAGCTGTTTTTT.

The genes are TRBV5-4 and TRBJ2-7; 12 bases fit TRBD2. The CDR3 has 13 residues. The germline gives CDR1 SGHNT, CDR2 YYREEE (reference sequence). V lost 5 bases to trimming and J lost 6 bases; unmatched junction nucleotides: 3. The CDR3 region is CASRPGLAGEQYF. CDR3 nucleotide sequence: TGTGCCAGCAGGCCGGGACTAGCGGGCGAGCAGTACTTC.

Of note for this clone: The identical CDR3 is also encoded by other nucleotide sequences in the sample. The chain is built from TRBV14 and TRBJ2-7; 10 bases are shared with TRBD1. Germline V CDR1 and CDR2: SGHDN, FVKESK. The CDR3 covers 15 residues. The trim removed 4 bases at V and 6 bases at J, leaving 9 bases unmatched. CDR3 in amino acids: CASSPIDRGHREQYF. The CDR3 DNA sequence: TGTGCCAGCAGCCCCATCGACAGGGGGCATCGCGAGCAGTACTTC.

J is TRBJ2-5 and V is TRBV30; 7 nucleotides match TRBD1. The J call may not be correct, given that the DNA end is closer to TRBJ2-7. Germline assignment: CDR1 GTSNPN and CDR2 SVGIG (reference sequence). The CDR3 is made up of 14 amino acids. Here the CDR3 DNA reads TGTGCCTGGAGTGTACAAGGGGGCGGTTACGAGCAGTACTTC. It translates to CAWSVQGGGYEQYF.